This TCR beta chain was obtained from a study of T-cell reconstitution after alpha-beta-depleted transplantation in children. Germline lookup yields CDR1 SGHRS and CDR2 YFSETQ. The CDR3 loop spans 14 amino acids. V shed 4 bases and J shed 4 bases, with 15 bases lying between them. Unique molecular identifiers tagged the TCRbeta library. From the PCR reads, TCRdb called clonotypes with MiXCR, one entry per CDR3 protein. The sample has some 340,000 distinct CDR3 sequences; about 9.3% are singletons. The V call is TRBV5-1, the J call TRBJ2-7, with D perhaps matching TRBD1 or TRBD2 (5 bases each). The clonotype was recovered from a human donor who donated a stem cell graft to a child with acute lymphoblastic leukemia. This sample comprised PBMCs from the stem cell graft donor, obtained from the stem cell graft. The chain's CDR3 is CASSPGRSLYEQYF. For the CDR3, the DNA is TGCGCCAGCAGCCCGGGACGGTCATTATACGAGCAGTACTTC.